This TCR beta chain was identified in a study of technical replicates of blood from a handful of donors. The method was immunoSEQ multiplex PCR; TCRdb's version includes in-frame clones alone and lacks a portion of them. The sample has roughly 68,000 clones, approximately 86% seen once. Trimming stripped 7 bases from V and 0 bases from J, with 10 bases between. The germline CDR1 and CDR2 sequences are WNHNN and SYGVQD (reference sequence). This CDR3 region has 14 residues. The TCR was taken from a human donor in good health. Some clones in this sample may be carry-over from other donors' samples. This chain uses TRBV10-1 with TRBJ1-3; no clear D gene. The source material was PBMCs. The CDR3: CASTTLSSGNTIYF. CDR3 DNA sequence: TGCGCCAGCACGACATTGAGCTCTGGAAACACCATATATTTT.